One and the same sample provided the 23 T cell receptor beta chains below, sequenced in a study of molecular identifiers for immune sequencing clone quantification. From the PCR reads, TCRdb called clonotypes with MiXCR, one entry per CDR3 protein. The repertoire holds hundreds of thousands of distinct CDR3 sequences, with 25% as singletons. The sequenced sample consisted of naive CD8+ T cells from blood, with Jurkat cell RNA spiked in. Regarding subset: FACS-sorted CD8+CD4-CCR7+CD45RA+ naive T cells. The receptors derive from a human donor in good health. Some libraries in this study had Jurkat cell RNA spiked in.

This clonotype was detected only a few times. DNA for the CDR3: TGCGCCAGCAGCCAAGAAACTAGCGGGAGGGAGGATACGCAGTATTTT. It yields the protein CASSQETSGREDTQYF. V usage is TRBV4-3 and J usage is TRBJ2-3; TRBD2 aligns across 13 bases. V gave up 0 bases and J gave up 6 bases; unmatched junction bases: 3. Germline-derived CDR1 and CDR2 are LGHNA and YSLEER. CDR3 length equals 16 residues.

This clonotype has at least ten counts. This rearrangement joins TRBV3-1 to TRBJ2-3, with TRBD2 matching over 13 bases. Germline CDR1 reads LGHDT; CDR2 reads YNNKEL (reference sequence). V trimming: 0 bases; J trimming: 5 bases; junction bases outside the gene matches: 5. The length of the CDR3 is 17 residues. As DNA, the CDR3 is TGTGCCAGCAGCCAAGAATCCGGGACTAGCGGGATAGATACGCAGTATTTT. This encodes CASSQESGTSGIDTQYF.

This clonotype was seen a few times. The chain carries TRBV11-2 and TRBJ2-3; no clear D gene. With the DNA end fitting TRBJ1-5 better, the J assignment may be wrong. Germline CDR1 SGHAT, CDR2 FQNNGV. This CDR3 region has 12 residues. The CDR3 is CASSLVADTQHF. The CDR3 coding sequence is TGTGCCAGCAGCTTAGTTGCAGATACGCAGCATTTT.

In this sample, this clonotype turned up many times. The genes are TRBV19 and TRBJ2-2, with D uncertain. Between the trimmed V and J ends, which lost 6 bases and 6 bases, there was a span of 5 bases. CDR1 and CDR2 (germline): LNHDA, SQIVND (reference sequence). The CDR3 is made up of 11 amino acids. CDR3 region: CASRVPGELFF. CDR3 sequence (DNA): TGTGCCAGTAGAGTGCCCGGGGAGCTGTTTTTT.

On this clonotype: A single base separates this from a much larger clone, so it may be a read error. V gene TRBV5-3 combines with J gene TRBJ2-2, with D perhaps matching TRBD2 (5 bases). TRBV5-3 is flagged as an ORF with uncertain function. V lost 8 bases and J 4 bases, leaving 27 bases between the germline ends. The CDR3 covers 18 residues. The CDR3 DNA follows: TGTGCCAGCGGCTTGGAGGTCGGTGGCCAGTACTCCACCGGGGAGCTGTTTTTT. It yields the protein CASGLEVGGQYSTGELFF.

The chain has TRBV5-1 and TRBJ2-7, with 9 bases lining up with TRBD2. The CDR3 is 15 residues long. Looked up from germline, CDR1 is SGHRS and CDR2 is YFSETQ. Losses at the gene ends were 0 bases for V and 2 bases for J; bases not matched to a gene: 3. CDR3 in DNA: TGCGCCAGCAGCTTGGAGCGGGAGGTAGCCTACGAGCAGTACTTC. Translated, it gives CASSLEREVAYEQYF.

In its sample, this clonotype was seen many times. This chain links TRBV29-1 with TRBJ2-7; D may be TRBD1 (6 bases). Between the trimmed V and J ends, which lost 0 bases and 1 base, there was a span of 7 bases. Germline-derived CDR1 and CDR2 are SQVTM and ANQGSEA. The CDR3 loop spans 13 amino acids. CDR3 bases: TGCAGCGTTGAAGACGGACAGTCCTACGAGCAGTACTTC. Translated: CSVEDGQSYEQYF.

This clonotype was observed a handful of times. This chain joins TRBV11-2 and TRBJ2-7, with TRBD1 identical over 9 bases. The CDR3 totals 15 residues. J gave up 1 base and V 5 bases, and 6 bases lay outside the gene matches. Germline V gene data show CDR1 as SGHAT and CDR2 as FQNNGV. The CDR3: CASSQMGTGSYEQYF. The CDR3 DNA follows: TGTGCCAGCAGCCAAATGGGGACAGGGTCCTACGAGCAGTACTTC. The whole variable domain, filled in from reference TRBV11-2 and TRBJ2-7, reads EAGVAQSPRYKIIEKRQSVAFWCNPISGHATLYWYQQILGQGPKLLIQFQNNGVVDDSQLPKDRFSAERLKGVDSTLKIQPAKLEDSAVYLCASSQMGTGSYEQYFGPGTRLTVT.

This chain's CDR3 is CASSRIADVYGYTF. CDR3 nucleotide sequence: TGTGCCAGCAGCCGTATAGCGGATGTGTATGGCTACACCTTC. The genes are TRBV11-2 and TRBJ1-2, with no clear D. Germline lookup yields CDR1 SGHAT and CDR2 FQNNGV. The CDR3 sequence is 14 residues long. Trimming took off 5 bases at V and 5 bases at J, with 15 bases between the two ends.

In regard to this clonotype: A much bigger clone sits one base away, suggesting this may be a read error. V gene TRBV2 combines with J gene TRBJ1-5; D not resolved. Germline V gene sequence: CDR1 SNHLY, CDR2 FYNNEI. The CDR3 is 14 amino acids. The CDR3 region has the DNA TGTGCCAGCACGGACGGTCTCGGCAAACAGCCCCAGCATTTT. Translation gives CASTDGLGKQPQHF.

This clonotype showed up just a few times. V is TRBV4-1 and J is TRBJ2-7; 7 bases agree with TRBD2. CDR3 length equals 15 residues. The V gene's germline CDR1 is MGHRA and CDR2 YSYEKL. V shed 1 base, J shed 4 bases, and the junction held 7 bases outside the gene matches. The CDR3 DNA reads as TGCGCCAGCAGCCAAGCTACTAGCGAAGTATACGAGCAGTACTTC. Protein: CASSQATSEVYEQYF.

This clonotype was seen more than once but under ten times. The V and J genes are TRBV9 and TRBJ2-5; 8 positions match TRBD1. The germline CDR1 and CDR2 sequences are SGDLS and YYNGEE. The trim removed 3 bases at V and 3 bases at J, leaving 10 bases unmatched. CDR3 length: 16 residues. The CDR3 loop is CASSGLPGQDKETQYF. CDR3 nucleotides: TGTGCCAGCAGCGGCCTGCCGGGACAGGATAAAGAGACCCAGTACTTC.

This clonotype appeared many times. The chain combines TRBV5-7 with TRBJ2-2; D gene uncertain. TRBV5-7 is identified as an open reading frame with a role that is uncertain. V lost 2 bases and J lost 5, with 13 bases in between. The CDR3 length is 15 residues. CDR3 coding DNA: TGTGCCAGCAGCTTTCAAATTCTCACGACCGGGGAGCTGTTTTTT. This gives the protein CASSFQILTTGELFF.

This clonotype has at least ten counts. The chain employs TRBV6-2 or TRBV6-3 and TRBJ1-1; D call uncertain. Germline CDR1 reads MNHEY; CDR2 reads SVGEGT. The CDR3 is made up of 11 amino acids. The CDR3 loop reads CAGSSGTEAFF. Here the CDR3 DNA reads TGTGCGGGGTCAAGTGGCACTGAAGCTTTCTTT.

V gene TRBV7-9 combines with J gene TRBJ1-2; 7 positions match TRBD1. Looked up from germline, CDR1 is SEHNR and CDR2 is FQNEAQ (reference sequence). This CDR3 has 16 residues. V lost 0 bases to trimming and J lost 4 bases; unmatched junction nucleotides: 8. CDR3 in DNA: TGTGCCAGCAGCTTAGCGCTCAAGGGACAGATCTATGGCTACACCTTC. This gives the protein CASSLALKGQIYGYTF.

This clonotype has ten or more counts. The rearrangement joins TRBV6-5 to TRBJ2-3; D ambiguous. The V gene's germline CDR1 is MNHEY and CDR2 SVGAGI. This CDR3 is 14 amino acids long. With 0 bases removed from V and 1 base from J, the gap between germline ends came to 5 bases. The CDR3 spells CASSYSTGTDTQYF. The CDR3 DNA follows: TGTGCCAGCAGTTACTCGACTGGCACAGATACGCAGTATTTT.

This chain links TRBV20-1 with TRBJ2-7; 10 nucleotides match TRBD2. CDR3 length equals 15 residues. Germline trimming cut 1 base from V and 0 bases from J; bases unmatched to any gene: 3. The germline V gene encodes CDR1 DFQATT and CDR2 SNEGSKA (reference sequence). DNA for the CDR3: TGCAGTGCTAGAGCTAGCGGGGGAAGCTCCTACGAGCAGTACTTC. It codes for CSARASGGSSYEQYF.

This clonotype was seen many times. The rearrangement joins TRBV5-1 to TRBJ2-3; D may be TRBD2 (5 bases). Trimming left V 4 bases short and J 0 bases short, with 9 bases between. The CDR3 sequence is 14 residues long. CDR1 SGHRS and CDR2 YFSETQ come from the germline V gene. The CDR3 sequence is CASSPGWSTDTQYF. CDR3 coding DNA: TGCGCCAGCAGCCCGGGATGGAGCACAGATACGCAGTATTTT.

This clonotype was found many times. The V call is TRBV5-4, the J call TRBJ1-1; 8 bases are a match to TRBD1. The V and J ends lost 4 bases and 2 bases, in that order; junction bases with no gene match: 4. CDR1 and CDR2 (germline): SGHNT, YYREEE (reference sequence). The CDR3 totals 14 residues. CDR3 protein: CASSPGQDNTEAFF. DNA for the CDR3: TGTGCCAGCAGCCCGGGACAGGACAACACTGAAGCTTTCTTT.

This clonotype has a count of ten or more. The chain uses TRBV29-1 and TRBJ2-3, with 9 bases aligning to TRBD2. The length of the CDR3 is 14 residues. The V segment lost 4 bases and the J segment 5 bases; nucleotides outside the gene matches: 7. The germline V gene encodes CDR1 SQVTM and CDR2 ANQGSEA. The CDR3 reads CSVVGLAGIDTQYF. The CDR3 nucleotides are TGCAGCGTTGTAGGGCTAGCGGGAATAGATACGCAGTATTTT.

This clonotype was counted a few times. V gene TRBV10-2 combines with J gene TRBJ1-5; no definite D call. This CDR3 region has 15 residues. Trimming cost V 3 bases and J 0 bases, with 9 bases left between them. CDR1 is WSHSY and CDR2 is SAAADI in the germline V gene. The CDR3 region is CASSEYSISNQPQHF. The CDR3 bases are TGCGCCAGCAGTGAATACAGTATTAGCAATCAGCCCCAGCATTTT.

In this sample, this clonotype turned up a few times. CDR3 coding DNA: TGCGCCAGCAGCCAAGAGGACGAGGGGAACTACGAGCAGTACTTC. Translation gives CASSQEDEGNYEQYF. This chain links TRBV4-3 with TRBJ2-7, with D perhaps assigned TRBD1 or TRBD2 (5 bases each). CDR1 LGHNA and CDR2 YSLEER come from the germline V gene. The CDR3 runs 15 residues. V lost 0 bases and J 3 bases, leaving 12 bases between the germline ends.

About this clonotype itself: This may come from a read error, since a much larger clone is one base off. The chain combines TRBV6-1 with TRBJ2-1, with 7 bases matching TRBD2. Germline values: CDR1 MNHNS, CDR2 SASEGT. Losses at the gene ends were 5 bases for V and 3 bases for J; bases not matched to a gene: 13. The CDR3 consists of 17 residues. The CDR3 nucleotides are TGTGCCAGCAGTCCCTGGTCCGGGAGGTCCGACTACAATGAGCAGTTCTTC. As protein: CASSPWSGRSDYNEQFF.